What follows are 6 T cell receptor beta chains derived from one specimen sequenced in a study of a mutant IDH1 vaccine in newly diagnosed glioma (dated by TCRdb to about 2021). Antigens of these TCRs are unknown. The meaning of the sample's time point label: week 35, safety follow-up. Each vaccine dose was 300 ug of a 20-mer mutant IDH1 peptide in Montanide, given subcutaneously with topical imiquimod. The protocol used for the library was the immunoSEQ multiplex PCR assay. TCRdb retrieved this table from immuneACCESS and kept in-frame rearrangements only. Not all clones are present; in checked studies, unresolved V genes account for under half, and no reason is known for the remainder. The sample table records about 31,000 clones; about 80% of these occur just once. Of the sample, just over 15% is held by the ten largest clones. Sequencing used PBMCs, obtained from a glioma patient whose treatment included an IDH1 peptide vaccine. These TCRs come from a young man with glioma.

This rearrangement joins TRBV5-1 to TRBJ1-2; D not resolved. The CDR3 is 13 amino acids. Trimming took 3 bases from V and 8 from J, leaving 14 bases between them. Germline V CDR1 and CDR2: SGHRS, YFSETQ. CDR3: CASSYVDPGGYTF. The DNA for the CDR3 is TGCGCCAGCAGCTACGTCGACCCGGGAGGCTACACCTTC.

The chain is built from TRBV5-1 and TRBJ2-1, with 14 bases fitting TRBD2. The CDR3 is made up of 17 amino acids. Germline V gives CDR1 SGHRS, CDR2 YFSETQ. J gave up 3 bases and V 4 bases, and 6 bases lay outside the gene matches. Written as DNA, the CDR3 is TGCGCCAGCAGCCCGGGGACTAGCGGGAGCAACTACAATGAGCAGTTCTTC. Translated: CASSPGTSGSNYNEQFF.

This clone occurred a few times. The chain employs TRBV10-1 and TRBJ2-7; 7 nucleotides align to TRBD2. Germline V gene data show CDR1 as WNHNN and CDR2 as SYGVQD (reference sequence). Trimming took 4 bases from V and 3 from J; bases not matched to a gene: 6. The CDR3 totals 14 residues. As DNA, the CDR3 is TGCGCCAGCAGTGTATCTAGCGGATTCTACGAGCAGTACTTC. Its protein product is CASSVSSGFYEQYF.

The chain joins TRBV4-1 to TRBJ2-7; tentatively, D is TRBD1 (5 bases). Germline V gene lookup returns CDR1 MGHRA and CDR2 YSYEKL. Trimming took off 0 bases at V and 0 bases at J, with 9 bases between the two ends. The CDR3 is 15 residues long. CDR3 protein: CASSQDTTDSYEQYF. The DNA for the CDR3 is TGCGCCAGCAGCCAAGATACGACAGACTCCTACGAGCAGTACTTC.

The chain employs TRBV27 and TRBJ1-4, with D perhaps TRBD1 (6 bases). The CDR3 consists of 15 residues. CDR1 MNHEY and CDR2 SMNVEV come from the germline V gene (reference sequence). With 5 bases removed from V and 6 bases from J, the gap between germline ends came to 16 bases. CDR3 in DNA: TGTGCCAGCAGTATAACAGGGCTGAGCGATGAAAAACTGTTTTTT. Residues: CASSITGLSDEKLFF.

The V and J genes are TRBV15 and TRBJ2-5; TRBD2 aligns across 16 bases. CDR3 size: 17 residues. Trimming at V came to 5 bases and at J to 5 bases, leaving 8 bases not matched to a gene. Per the germline V gene, CDR1 is LNHNV and CDR2 is YYDKDF (reference sequence). CDR3 loop: CATSGTSGRAAEETQYF. Written as DNA, the CDR3 is TGTGCCACCAGCGGGACTAGCGGGAGGGCCGCGGAGGAGACCCAGTACTTC. The complete variable domain, with remaining parts taken from reference TRBV15 and TRBJ2-5, reads DAMVIQNPRYQVTQFGKPVTLSCSQTLNHNVMYWYQQKSSQAPKLLFHYYDKDFNNEADTPDNFQSRRPNTSFCFLDIRSPGLGDTAMYLCATSGTSGRAAEETQYFGPGTRLLVL.